Each of the 12 T cell receptor beta chains below was sequenced from the same sample in a study of radiotherapy plus CTLA-4 blockade in lung cancer. Some clones are missing from TCRdb's copy, which holds only in-frame ones; the method was immunoSEQ multiplex PCR. The table includes 100,000 to 150,000 clones, more than 65% detected once. Source: peripheral blood, taken from a patient treated with radiotherapy plus ipilimumab. The receptors derive from a human donor with non-small cell lung cancer who had a partial response to radiotherapy plus ipilimumab.

This chain links TRBV2 with TRBJ2-7; 7 positions agree with TRBD2. Germline lookup yields CDR1 SNHLY and CDR2 FYNNEI. The CDR3 is made up of 12 amino acids. V lost 5 bases to trimming and J lost 6 bases; unmatched junction nucleotides: 4. This CDR3 is CASSRDYSEQYF. The DNA of the CDR3 is TGTGCCAGCAGTAGGGACTACAGCGAGCAGTACTTC.

This clone was recorded a few times. The chain combines TRBV18 with TRBJ1-3; D gene uncertain. The CDR3 has 16 amino acids. Germline CDR1 and CDR2: KGHSH and LQKENI. V lost 6 bases, J lost 0 bases, and 15 bases lay in between. The CDR3, as DNA: TGTGCCAGCTCGCCAAACCCCCCTAGCTCTGGAAACACCATATATTTT. Translated, it gives CASSPNPPSSGNTIYF.

The chain carries TRBV28 and TRBJ2-1; D gene uncertain. The CDR3 has 13 amino acids. Germline loops: CDR1 MDHEN, CDR2 SYDVKM. V dropped 1 base and J dropped 8 bases, with 9 bases sitting between them. The CDR3, as DNA: TGTGCCAGCAGTTTATTACAGCAATATGAGCAGTTCTTC. Translated: CASSLLQQYEQFF. The full variable domain, with the rest looked up from reference TRBV28 and TRBJ2-1, is DVKVTQSSRYLVKRTGEKVFLECVQDMDHENMFWYRQDPGLGLRLIYFSYDVKMKEKGDIPEGYSVSREKKERFSLILESASTNQTSMYLCASSLLQQYEQFFGPGTRLTVL.

This clone ranks as medium-sized. The same CDR3 arises from other DNA sequences in this sample as well. The chain joins TRBV6-1 to TRBJ1-3; D gene uncertain. Trimming removed 6 bases from V and 4 bases from J, with 7 bases in between. CDR1 is MNHNS, CDR2 SASEGT, per germline. The CDR3 runs to 12 residues. The CDR3 DNA follows: TGTGCCAGCAGCCTCGTGGGAAACACCATATATTTT. Translation gives CASSLVGNTIYF.

The chain uses TRBV5-1 and TRBJ2-7; D possibly corresponds to TRBD2 (5 bases). V shed 2 bases and J shed 2 bases, with 11 bases lying between them. CDR1 and CDR2 (germline): SGHRS, YFSETQ. This CDR3 has 14 amino acids. CDR3 sequence (DNA): TGCGCCAGCAGCTTCGGCGACTACACCTACGAGCAGTACTTC. Translated: CASSFGDYTYEQYF.

This chain links TRBV2 with TRBJ2-3; TRBD2 matches at 9 bases. V was pared by 8 bases and J by 2 bases, with 8 bases of the junction left unmatched. The CDR3 sequence is 15 residues long. Germline lookup yields CDR1 SNHLY and CDR2 FYNNEI. The CDR3 spells CASRRLAGPTDTQYF. DNA of the CDR3: TGTGCCAGCCGACGGCTAGCGGGGCCCACAGATACGCAGTATTTT.

This chain uses TRBV5-6 with TRBJ2-2; 8 bases line up with TRBD2. Trimming took 0 bases from V and 6 from J; bases not matched to a gene: 7. Germline CDR1 SGHDT, CDR2 YYEEEE. The CDR3 sequence is 16 residues long. The CDR3 DNA is TGTGCCAGCAGCTTGGTTCCGGGAGGGCTTTCCGGGGAGCTGTTTTTT. It yields the protein CASSLVPGGLSGELFF. Supplemented by reference TRBV5-6 and TRBJ2-2, the full variable domain reads DAGVTQSPTHLIKTRGQQVTLRCSPKSGHDTVSWYQQALGQGPQFIFQYYEEEERQRGNFPDRFSGHQFPNYSSELNVNALLLGDSALYLCASSLVPGGLSGELFFGEGSRLTVL.

This clone has only a few counts. The chain uses TRBV6-5 and TRBJ1-1; D possibly corresponds to TRBD1 (6 bases). V lost 0 bases and J lost 0, with 11 bases in between. Per germline, CDR1 MNHEY and CDR2 SVGAGI. The length of the CDR3 is 16 residues. The chain's CDR3 is CASSYSGARMNTEAFF. DNA of the CDR3: TGTGCCAGCAGTTACTCGGGGGCGAGGATGAACACTGAAGCTTTCTTT.

The chain links TRBV2 to TRBJ1-5, with a weak D call TRBD1 (5 bases). Trimming pared 8 bases from V and 6 bases from J, leaving 14 bases between. Germline CDR1 is SNHLY and CDR2 is FYNNEI. The CDR3 runs to 13 residues. The CDR3 protein is CASLLGGGQPQHF. The CDR3, as DNA: TGTGCCAGCCTACTGGGGGGTGGTCAGCCCCAGCATTTT.

The chain employs TRBV18 and TRBJ1-4, with 9 bases identical to TRBD1. Germline CDR1 KGHSH, CDR2 LQKENI. J was trimmed by 7 bases and V by 4 bases; bases with no gene match: 4. The CDR3 length is 14 residues. CDR3 DNA sequence: TGTGCCAGCTCACAGGGACAGGGAGTTGAAAAACTGTTTTTT. Residues: CASSQGQGVEKLFF.

CDR3 amino acids: CAISAHSPGGLSNQPQHF. The CDR3 nucleotides read TGTGCCATCAGTGCGCACTCACCAGGGGGACTTAGCAATCAGCCCCAGCATTTT. The rearrangement links TRBV10-3 to TRBJ1-5, with 7 bases that match TRBD1. Germline CDR1 reads ENHRY; CDR2 reads SYGVKD. The CDR3 loop spans 18 amino acids. Losses at the gene ends were 4 bases for V and 0 bases for J; bases not matched to a gene: 12.

The chain links TRBV5-4 to TRBJ1-5; 7 positions agree with TRBD1. Germline trimming cut 3 bases from V and 8 bases from J; bases unmatched to any gene: 5. The CDR3 totals 13 residues. From germline, CDR1 is SGHNT and CDR2 YYREEE (reference sequence). The CDR3: CASSSQGSKPQHF. The CDR3 DNA reads TGTGCCAGCAGCTCACAGGGGTCAAAGCCCCAGCATTTT.